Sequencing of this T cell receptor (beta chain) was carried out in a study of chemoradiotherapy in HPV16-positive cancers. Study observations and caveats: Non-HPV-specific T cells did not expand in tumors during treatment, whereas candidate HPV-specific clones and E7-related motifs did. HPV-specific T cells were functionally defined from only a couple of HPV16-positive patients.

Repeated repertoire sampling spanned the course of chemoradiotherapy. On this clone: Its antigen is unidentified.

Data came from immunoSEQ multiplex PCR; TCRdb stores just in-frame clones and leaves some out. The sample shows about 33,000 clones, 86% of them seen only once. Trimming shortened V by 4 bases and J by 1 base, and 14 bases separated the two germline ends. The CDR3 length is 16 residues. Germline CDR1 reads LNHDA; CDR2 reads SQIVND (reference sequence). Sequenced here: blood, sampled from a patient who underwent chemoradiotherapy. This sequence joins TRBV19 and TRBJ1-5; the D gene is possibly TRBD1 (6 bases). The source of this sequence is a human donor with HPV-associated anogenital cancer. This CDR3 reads CASSSPIGQSNQPQHF. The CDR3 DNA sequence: TGTGCCAGTAGTAGTCCAATAGGACAGAGCAATCAGCCCCAGCATTTT.